This T cell receptor (beta chain) was observed in a study of ipilimumab plus nivolumab after autologous stem cell transplantation. Study-level information: A median of roughly eight nivolumab and about five ipilimumab doses were given.

CDR1 is SGDLS, CDR2 YYNGEE, per germline. CDR3 size: 16 residues. With regard to this clone: An end of the junction differs from the germline gene, which may be a read error.

Using immunoSEQ multiplex PCR, the repertoire was profiled, and TCRdb retains in-frame clones only, with some absent. The sample lists under 30,000 clones, more than 70% seen once, with 4% to 6% in the top ten. The sequence was obtained from a male donor with diffuse large B-cell lymphoma. The chain employs TRBV9 and TRBJ1-2, with D possibly TRBD1 on 5 matching bases. The sequencing used PBMCs, collected in a trial of ipilimumab plus nivolumab as post-transplant consolidation. The CDR3: CAGSVGETVGVSGYTF. The CDR3 DNA reads TGTGCCGGCAGCGTAGGGGAAACGGTCGGGGTGAGCGGCTACACCTTC.